The 10 T cell receptor beta chains below all came from one sample that was sequenced in a study of response to subunit inactivated influenza vaccine listed by TCRdb under 2018. Libraries came from RT-PCR. The sample was run on an Illumina HiSeq 2500. Through fastp at Q25 and MiXCR, TCRdb rebuilt clones from the public reads, retaining in-frame beta chains. Rows with a matching CDR3 protein are joined into one entry that keeps the most common DNA and genes. The sample table holds roughly 500,000 distinct CDR3 sequences, of which 16% were seen once. Together, the top ten hold over 2.5% of the sample. The sample consisted of CD4+ T cells sorted from PBMCs, taken less than 30 months after vaccination. The source of these receptors is a man aged 50 to 75 who received an inactivated influenza vaccine. Donor details come from another sample of the same person, matched by shared clones.

The rearrangement joins TRBV12-3 or TRBV12-4 to TRBJ1-6; D not resolved. This CDR3 has 12 residues. The germline V and J ends were trimmed by 6 bases and 10 bases, with 10 bases remaining between them. The chain's CDR3 is CASSMGGSPLHF. Here the CDR3 DNA reads TGTGCCAGCAGCATGGGTGGCTCACCCCTCCACTTT.

This clonotype was detected only a few times. The chain has TRBV29-1 and TRBJ2-1, with a tentative D call TRBD1 (5 bases). The CDR3 runs 13 residues. Germline values: CDR1 SQVTM, CDR2 ANQGSEA. Trimming left V 3 bases short and J 8 bases short, with 14 bases between. In DNA, the CDR3 is TGCAGCGTTGAGAACTGGACCAGGGATGAGCAGTTCTTC. It yields the protein CSVENWTRDEQFF.

This clonotype has only a few counts. V gene TRBV7-9 combines with J gene TRBJ2-7; 7 bases map to TRBD1. Trimming took 3 bases from V and 3 from J; bases not matched to a gene: 8. This CDR3 is 15 amino acids long. Germline lookup yields CDR1 SEHNR and CDR2 FQNEAQ (reference sequence). The CDR3 sequence is CASSLVTGQHYEQYF. DNA of the CDR3: TGTGCCAGCAGCTTGGTAACGGGACAGCACTACGAGCAGTACTTC.

This clonotype has only one observation. The chain recombines TRBV3-1 with TRBJ2-3; D is unclear. The V end lost 2 bases, the J end lost 10 bases, and 13 bases lay between the germline ends. CDR3 length: 13 amino acids. In germline, CDR1 is LGHDT, CDR2 YNNKEL (reference sequence). Written as DNA, the CDR3 is TGTGCCAGCAGCCAATTAAAGTATACAGCGCAGTATTTT. Protein sequence: CASSQLKYTAQYF.

The chain joins TRBV7-2 to TRBJ1-2, with D perhaps TRBD1 (5 bases). CDR1 and CDR2 (germline): SGHTA, FQGNSA. Deletions cut 1 base from V and 5 bases from J, with 14 bases between. The CDR3 is 15 amino acids. DNA of the CDR3: TGTGCCAGCAGCTTAGTCCCGACAGTAGCTTATGGCTACACCTTC. This translates into CASSLVPTVAYGYTF.

Many counts were recorded for this clonotype. The rearrangement uses TRBV4-2 and TRBJ2-1; the D gene is possibly TRBD1 (6 bases). The CDR3 covers 15 residues. V was clipped by 0 bases and J by 8 bases, with 14 bases between them. The germline V gene encodes CDR1 LGHNA and CDR2 YNFKEQ. The CDR3 loop is CASSQDLRTVDEQFF. DNA for the CDR3: TGTGCCAGCAGCCAAGACCTGCGGACAGTTGATGAGCAGTTCTTC.

This chain uses TRBV2 with TRBJ2-1; D not resolved. V gave up 6 bases and J gave up 0 bases, with 12 bases separating them. The V gene's germline CDR1 is SNHLY and CDR2 FYNNEI. The CDR3 totals 15 residues. The CDR3 is CASRNSFSSYNEQFF. The CDR3 region has the DNA TGTGCCAGCAGAAACAGTTTTTCCTCCTACAATGAGCAGTTCTTC.

The V gene is TRBV20-1, the J gene TRBJ2-1; 10 positions match TRBD2. The CDR3 consists of 17 residues. Germline V gene sequence: CDR1 DFQATT, CDR2 SNEGSKA (reference sequence). Trimming at V came to 1 base and at J to 2 bases, leaving 8 bases not matched to a gene. As DNA, the CDR3 is TGCAGTGCTAGAGTTGTAGCGGGAGGATTTACCTACAATGAGCAGTTCTTC. Translating it yields CSARVVAGGFTYNEQFF.

The genes are TRBV3-1 and TRBJ2-3; D perhaps matches TRBD2 (6 bases). The CDR3 sequence is 17 residues long. Trimming took 5 bases from V and 2 from J, leaving 20 bases between them. The V gene's germline CDR1 is LGHDT and CDR2 YNNKEL (reference sequence). The CDR3 nucleotides are TGTGCCAGCAGCTACTCTACGGGCGGGATATTCACAGATACGCAGTATTTT. This codes for CASSYSTGGIFTDTQYF.

V is TRBV12-3 or TRBV12-4 and J is TRBJ1-3; TRBD1 might be the D (6 bases). V lost 5 bases to trimming and J lost 0 bases, with 8 bases between them. The CDR3 is 14 amino acids. CDR3 sequence reads: CASSGQSSGNTIYF. The CDR3 DNA follows: TGTGCCAGCAGTGGACAGAGCTCTGGAAACACCATATATTTT.